This T cell receptor (beta chain) stems from a study of beta chain features in type 1 diabetes. This clone was detected only a few times. Germline V gene data show CDR1 as SGHDT and CDR2 as YYEEEE. The V end was cut by 4 bases, the J end by 5 bases, with 24 bases between. The CDR3 runs to 17 residues. Reverse transcribing all isolated RNA meant expressed TCRB transcripts were sequenced. TCRdb's table, derived via immunoSEQ multiplex PCR, lists solely in-frame clones and lacks some. The sample holds about 900,000 clones, roughly 15% seen once. The sequence was collected from a young woman in good health. The sequenced sample was naive CD4+ T cells from blood. The V and J genes are TRBV5-6 and TRBJ2-5; D might be TRBD2 (6 bases). CDR3 amino acids: CASSTPRRRERGETQYF. Written as DNA, the CDR3 is TGTGCCAGCAGCACCCCCCGCCGGCGGGAAAGAGGGGAGACCCAGTACTTC.